These 21 T cell receptor beta chains originate from one sample sequenced in a study of blood T cells in healthy people across ages. With a J-beta primer mix and a sample-barcoded 5' primer, a second PCR ran about 7 to 12 cycles. TCRdb redid the calling of the 5' RACE reads with MiXCR, one entry per CDR3 protein. The repertoire holds around 600,000 distinct CDR3 sequences, with about 45% as singletons. Sample: blood. These receptors were taken from a man older than 75 in good health.

A remark on this clonotype: A clone one base away is much larger, so this may be a read error. DNA of the CDR3: TGTGCCAGCGGCTTAGTCTCCGGGACGGCGTCCTACAATGAGCAGTTCTTC. This sequence encodes CASGLVSGTASYNEQFF. This chain uses TRBV7-2 with TRBJ2-1; either TRBD1 or TRBD2 may supply D (5 bases each). CDR3 length: 17 residues. Germline CDR1 is SGHTA and CDR2 is FQGNSA.

As DNA, the CDR3 is TGTGCCAGCAGCGTGGGCCCCCCGGCATCCGGACAAAATGAGCAGTTCTTC. This translates into CASSVGPPASGQNEQFF. The genes are TRBV9 and TRBJ2-1, with D perhaps matching TRBD1 (5 bases). The germline V gene encodes CDR1 SGDLS and CDR2 YYNGEE. This CDR3 is built from 17 residues. Trimming took off 2 bases at V and 7 bases at J, with 22 bases between the two ends.

This clonotype was recorded many times. The chain joins TRBV12-3 or TRBV12-4 to TRBJ2-7; 7 bases map to TRBD2. V dropped 2 bases and J dropped 6; count of bases not matched to a gene: 4. The CDR3 is 13 amino acids. The CDR3 spells CASSLSGGLEQYF. As DNA, the CDR3 is TGTGCCAGCAGTTTATCGGGGGGTCTCGAGCAGTACTTC.

In its sample, this clonotype was seen a few times. The chain couples TRBV11-2 to TRBJ2-3; the D gene is possibly TRBD2 (5 bases). The V end was cut by 5 bases, the J end by 7 bases, with 25 bases between. The CDR3 totals 17 residues. The germline V gene encodes CDR1 SGHAT and CDR2 FQNNGV. CDR3 residues: CASSNHPAGPSENTQYF. The CDR3 DNA sequence: TGTGCCAGCAGCAACCACCCGGCGGGCCCCTCCGAGAATACGCAGTATTTT.

This chain connects TRBV6-5 to TRBJ2-7; no reliable D call. The V gene's germline CDR1 is MNHEY and CDR2 SVGAGI. The CDR3 extends over 13 amino acids. V was cut by 6 bases and J by 0 bases, with 9 bases left in between. The CDR3 loop reads CASSDITSYEQYF. The CDR3 coding sequence is TGTGCCAGCAGCGACATTACCTCCTACGAGCAGTACTTC.

To note about this clonotype: This could be a read error, since a much larger clone is one nucleotide away. The chain joins TRBV6-2 or TRBV6-3 to TRBJ2-1; 7 bases are shared with TRBD1. After removal of 10 bases from V and 4 bases from J, the junction contained 13 bases not matched to a gene. Germline V gene sequence: CDR1 MNHEY, CDR2 SVGEGT. This CDR3 is built from 15 residues. In nucleotides, the CDR3 is TGTGCCACCAAATATCGGGGACAGCTATACAATGAGCAGTTCTTC. This translates into CATKYRGQLYNEQFF.

This chain connects TRBV7-2 to TRBJ2-5; D remains unclear. The last part of the DNA fits TRBJ2-7 better; the J call may be wrong. Germline CDR1 reads SGHTA; CDR2 reads FQGNSA. The CDR3 spans 15 residues. The chain's CDR3 is CASSLGGQTLYEQYF. Written as DNA, the CDR3 is TGTGCCAGCAGCTTAGGTGGGCAGACCCTATACGAGCAGTACTTC.

This clonotype has just one count. As DNA, the CDR3 is TGCAGCGTTGAAGGAGACAGGGGGCGCTTAACTGAAGCTTTCTTT. Translated: CSVEGDRGRLTEAFF. V is TRBV29-1 and J is TRBJ1-1, with TRBD1 matching over 10 bases. J gave up 5 bases and V 1 base, and 7 bases lay outside the gene matches. CDR3 length: 15 residues. Germline lookup yields CDR1 SQVTM and CDR2 ANQGSEA.

This clonotype was found a few times. The chain uses TRBV9 and TRBJ2-1, with TRBD2 identical over 8 bases. The ends lost 4 bases at V and 6 bases at J; junction bases unmatched: 6. The CDR3 covers 14 residues. Germline V CDR1 and CDR2: SGDLS, YYNGEE. CDR3 residues: CASSIPGGSNEQFF. Here the CDR3 DNA reads TGTGCCAGCAGCATACCGGGGGGGAGCAATGAGCAGTTCTTC. Looking up the rest from reference TRBV9 and TRBJ2-1 gives the full variable domain: DSGVTQTPKHLITATGQRVTLRCSPRSGDLSVYWYQQSLDQGLQFLIQYYNGEERAKGNILERFSAQQFPDLHSELNLSSLELGDSALYFCASSIPGGSNEQFFGPGTRLTVL.

The CDR3 bases are TGTGCCAGCAGTACCGGGACAGGGCAAGAGACCCAGTACTTC. This codes for CASSTGTGQETQYF. J is TRBJ2-5 and V is TRBV12-3 or TRBV12-4; 9 bases map to TRBD1. This CDR3 is built from 14 residues. Germline trimming cut 5 bases from V and 2 bases from J; bases unmatched to any gene: 3.

The gene calls are TRBV20-1 and TRBJ1-1; TRBD1 aligns across 9 bases. Germline CDR1 DFQATT, CDR2 SNEGSKA (reference sequence). The CDR3 is made up of 17 amino acids. V lost 5 bases and J lost 3; bases outside the gene matches: 16. The CDR3 sequence is CSALIVGQGAGHTEAFF. CDR3 sequence (DNA): TGCAGTGCTCTTATCGTGGGACAGGGCGCAGGGCACACTGAAGCTTTCTTT.

This chain links TRBV7-2 with TRBJ2-3; 14 bases map to TRBD2. The CDR3 covers 17 residues. The ends lost 5 bases at V and 4 bases at J; junction bases unmatched: 8. Germline CDR1 SGHTA, CDR2 FQGNSA. The CDR3 sequence is CASSPGTSGRRSDTQYF. Here the CDR3 DNA reads TGTGCCAGCAGCCCCGGGACTAGCGGGAGACGTTCAGATACGCAGTATTTT.

In DNA, the CDR3 is TGTGCCAGCAGATGGACAGGGGTCAAAGAGACCCAGTACTTC. As protein: CASRWTGVKETQYF. The chain employs TRBV7-2 and TRBJ2-5; TRBD1 agrees at 9 bases. V was clipped by 6 bases and J by 3 bases; unmatched bases: 5. Germline V gene sequence: CDR1 SGHTA, CDR2 FQGNSA. CDR3 size: 14 residues.

A remark on this clonotype: Germline and junction disagree at one end, which may indicate a read error. The chain links TRBV12-3 or TRBV12-4 to TRBJ2-5; the match to TRBD1 covers 9 bases. The CDR3 covers 15 residues. CDR3 sequence: CASSLNRGPQEAQYF. In DNA, the CDR3 is TGTGCCAGCAGTCTCAACAGGGGGCCCCAAGAGGCCCAGTACTTC.

The chain combines TRBV18 with TRBJ2-1; D is unclear. The length of the CDR3 is 14 residues. CDR1 and CDR2 from the germline V gene are KGHSH and LQKENI. V lost 3 bases and J 7 bases, leaving 13 bases between the germline ends. The CDR3 nucleotides are TGTGCCAGCTCACCCGGGCCTTCCGGGAATGAGCAGTTCTTC. This sequence encodes CASSPGPSGNEQFF.

The chain links TRBV20-1 to TRBJ1-1; 7 nucleotides match TRBD1. Germline-derived CDR1 and CDR2 are DFQATT and SNEGSKA (reference sequence). J lost 9 bases, V lost 5 bases, and 3 bases had no gene match. There are 10 residues in the CDR3. The CDR3: CSALDRKAFF. The CDR3 nucleotides are TGCAGTGCTCTGGACAGGAAAGCTTTCTTT.

This clonotype was observed a single time. This chain links TRBV4-3 with TRBJ1-2; D is ambiguous. Per germline, CDR1 LGHNA and CDR2 YSLEER. V shed 4 bases and J shed 6 bases, with 15 bases lying between them. This CDR3 region has 14 residues. The CDR3 coding sequence is TGCGCCAGCAGCCCGAGCTGGTCCGGAAATGGCTACACCTTC. It translates to CASSPSWSGNGYTF.

This clonotype has only a few counts. The chain couples TRBV6-2 or TRBV6-3 to TRBJ2-7, with D perhaps matching TRBD1 or TRBD2 (5 bases each). The CDR3 extends over 13 amino acids. Germline lookup yields CDR1 MNHEY and CDR2 SVGEGT. Trimming took off 7 bases at V and 3 bases at J, with 13 bases between the two ends. CDR3 DNA: TGTGCCAGCAACGAAGAGGGACGCTACGAGCAGTACTTC. This sequence encodes CASNEEGRYEQYF.

This chain joins TRBV6-2 or TRBV6-3 and TRBJ2-5; D is ambiguous. V was trimmed by 6 bases and J by 11 bases, leaving 16 bases between them. This CDR3 is 12 amino acids long. Germline-derived CDR1 and CDR2 are MNHEY and SVGEGT. As DNA, the CDR3 is TGTGCCAGCAGCCGACCCCGCAATGAGCAGTACTTC. This codes for CASSRPRNEQYF.

A note on this clonotype: The junction shows a germline mismatch at one end, possibly a read error. The chain combines TRBV6-5 with TRBJ2-1, with 10 bases lining up with TRBD1. CDR3 length: 14 amino acids. Germline values: CDR1 MNHEY, CDR2 SVGAGI. CDR3 sequence: CARSDRGPYNEQFF. The CDR3 DNA reads as TGTGCCCGCAGCGACAGGGGGCCCTACAATGAGCAGTTCTTC.

The chain joins TRBV7-3 to TRBJ2-1; TRBD2 agrees at 12 bases. Trimming took 4 bases from V and 8 from J; bases not matched to a gene: 6. The CDR3 extends over 15 amino acids. CDR1 is SGHTA and CDR2 is FQGTGA in the germline V gene. The DNA of the CDR3 is TGTGCCAGCAGCTCTAGCGGGGGGGCCCCCCATGAGCAGTTCTTC. Protein sequence: CASSSSGGAPHEQFF.